Shown below are 23 T cell receptor beta chains from a single sample sequenced in a study of spatial heterogeneity in lung cancer. TCRdb ran MiXCR on the 5' RACE reads and lists one entry per CDR3 protein. The data hold 35,000 to 55,000 distinct CDR3 sequences, with roughly 15% observed a single time. Time point denoted: sample taken at primary tumor resection. This specimen consisted of PBMCs, obtained at surgery. These receptors came from a male donor with early-stage non-small cell lung cancer.

The V and J genes are TRBV2 and TRBJ1-5; the D gene is possibly TRBD1 (6 bases). Germline lookup yields CDR1 SNHLY and CDR2 FYNNEI. The CDR3 is 12 residues long. V lost 9 bases and J lost 6, with 12 bases in between. The CDR3 DNA sequence: TGTGCCAGTAAACAGGGAACTCAGCCCCAGCATTTT. Translation gives CASKQGTQPQHF. Combining the CDR3 with reference TRBV2 and TRBJ1-5 gives the whole variable domain EPEVTQTPSHQVTQMGQEVILRCVPISNHLYFYWYRQILGQKVEFLVSFYNNEISEKSEIFDDQFSVERPDGSNFTLKIRSTKLEDSAMYFCASKQGTQPQHFGDGTRLSIL.

A note on this clonotype: One end of the junction does not line up with germline, which may come from a read error. The chain employs TRBV7-7 and TRBJ1-5; D unresolved. The CDR3 loop spans 13 amino acids. Germline V lookup: CDR1 SSHAT, CDR2 FNYEAQ (reference sequence). The CDR3 bases are TGTGCTAGCAGCTTAGATTTGTCCCAGCCCCAGCATTTT. Translation gives CASSLDLSQPQHF. The full variable domain, its missing parts supplied by reference TRBV7-7 and TRBJ1-5, is GAGVSQSPRYKVTKRGQDVTLRCDPISSHATLYWYQQALGQGPEFLTYFNYEAQPDKSGLPSDRFSAERPEGSISTLTIQRTEQRDSAMYRCASSLDLSQPQHFGDGTRLSIL.

The chain has TRBV14 and TRBJ2-3, with 8 positions matching TRBD2. Germline V lookup: CDR1 SGHDN, CDR2 FVKESK. Trimming at V came to 10 bases and at J to 4 bases, leaving 16 bases not matched to a gene. This CDR3 is 16 amino acids long. CDR3 amino acids: CATSPWSGSYSDTQYF. CDR3 coding DNA: TGTGCCACCAGTCCTTGGAGCGGGAGTTACTCAGATACGCAGTATTTT.

A few counts support this clonotype. The chain recombines TRBV10-2 with TRBJ1-6; the D gene is possibly TRBD1 (5 bases). CDR3 length equals 15 residues. The germline V and J ends were trimmed by 4 bases and 7 bases, with 14 bases remaining between them. Germline V gives CDR1 WSHSY, CDR2 SAAADI. The DNA for the CDR3 is TGCGCCAGCAGTGCTACCCGGGACTGGAATTCACCCCTCCACTTT. Residues: CASSATRDWNSPLHF.

The chain employs TRBV5-1 and TRBJ1-2; D unclear. Germline V gene lookup returns CDR1 SGHRS and CDR2 YFSETQ. Trimming left V 1 base short and J 4 bases short, with 17 bases between. The CDR3 spans 16 residues. CDR3 in DNA: TGCGCCAGCAGCTTGTCGGCAGCCACCCCAAGCTATGGCTACACCTTC. Its translation is CASSLSAATPSYGYTF.

This clonotype was recorded a few times. The chain combines TRBV29-1 with TRBJ2-1; possibly TRBD2 for D (5 bases). Trimming removed 6 bases from V and 7 bases from J, with 13 bases in between. The CDR3 spans 12 residues. Germline-derived CDR1 and CDR2 are SQVTM and ANQGSEA. The CDR3 protein is CSVDGSGNEQFF. The DNA of the CDR3 is TGCAGCGTGGACGGCTCGGGGAATGAGCAGTTCTTC.

In its sample, this clonotype was seen a few times. The chain links TRBV28 to TRBJ1-1; D not certain. The CDR3 has 13 residues. V was shortened by 6 bases and J by 6 bases, with 14 bases between the two germline ends. CDR1 is MDHEN and CDR2 is SYDVKM in the germline V gene. The CDR3 sequence is CASSPPVAPEAFF. The DNA for the CDR3 is TGTGCCAGCAGCCCCCCGGTAGCTCCTGAAGCTTTCTTT.

The gene calls are TRBV20-1 and TRBJ2-7; 9 bases match TRBD1. Germline V gene lookup returns CDR1 DFQATT and CDR2 SNEGSKA (reference sequence). The CDR3 sequence is 13 residues long. V shed 5 bases, J shed 5 bases, and the junction held 7 bases outside the gene matches. The CDR3 sequence is CSAAGQGWHEQYF. The CDR3 region has the DNA TGCAGTGCTGCAGGACAGGGGTGGCACGAGCAGTACTTC.

The chain couples TRBV12-3 or TRBV12-4 to TRBJ2-3; D unclear. Trimming left V 1 base short and J 0 bases short, with 11 bases between. This CDR3 spans 16 amino acids. CDR3 coding DNA: TGTGCCAGCAGTTTAGTAGTGTCCGGGAGCACAGATACGCAGTATTTT. Its translation: CASSLVVSGSTDTQYF.

A few counts support this clonotype. V usage is TRBV24-1 and J usage is TRBJ2-6, with D maybe TRBD1 (5 bases). The CDR3 loop spans 16 amino acids. With 10 bases removed from V and 0 bases from J, the gap between germline ends came to 15 bases. Germline lookup yields CDR1 KGHDR and CDR2 SFDVKD. CDR3 DNA: TGTGCCACTATGACAGCCGAGCCCTCTGGGGCCAACGTCCTGACTTTC. Its translation: CATMTAEPSGANVLTF.

This clonotype occurred many times. This chain uses TRBV20-1 with TRBJ2-1; 10 nucleotides align to TRBD2. This CDR3 is 15 amino acids long. Trimming took 6 bases from V and 10 from J; bases not matched to a gene: 15. Germline CDR1 and CDR2: DFQATT and SNEGSKA (reference sequence). The CDR3 protein is CSADPGTSVFREQFF. DNA of the CDR3: TGCAGTGCGGACCCAGGGACTAGCGTGTTTAGGGAGCAGTTCTTC.

This clonotype was counted only a few times. The chain uses TRBV12-3 or TRBV12-4 and TRBJ1-5; D not certain. The ends were cut back, 2 bases at V and 6 bases at J, with 8 bases in the middle. The CDR3 length is 13 residues. CDR3 residues: CASSLSGSQPQHF. The CDR3 bases are TGTGCCAGCAGTTTATCGGGGAGTCAGCCCCAGCATTTT.

This clonotype turned up a few times. The chain recombines TRBV20-1 with TRBJ2-7; D assignment may be TRBD1 or TRBD2 (5 bases each). The CDR3 length is 14 residues. The V end was cut by 1 base, the J end by 3 bases, with 13 bases between. Germline V gene sequence: CDR1 DFQATT, CDR2 SNEGSKA (reference sequence). The CDR3 nucleotides are TGCAGTGCTAGAGGTCAGGGACCAGTCTACGAGCAGTACTTC. This gives the protein CSARGQGPVYEQYF.

This clonotype occurred a few times. This chain uses TRBV5-4 with TRBJ1-6; possibly TRBD1 for D (5 bases). CDR3 size: 19 residues. Trimming stripped 4 bases from V and 0 bases from J, with 20 bases between. In germline, CDR1 is SGHNT, CDR2 YYREEE (reference sequence). The CDR3 coding sequence is TGTGCCAGCAGCCCTACTGGGACGGCAGCGAGCTCCTATAATTCACCCCTCCACTTT. Translated: CASSPTGTAASSYNSPLHF. Full variable domain (rest looked up from reference TRBV5-4 and TRBJ1-6): ETGVTQSPTHLIKTRGQQVTLRCSSQSGHNTVSWYQQALGQGPQFIFQYYREEENGRGNFPPRFSGLQFPNYSSELNVNALELDDSALYLCASSPTGTAASSYNSPLHFGNGTRLTVT.

This clonotype was seen ten or more times. V is TRBV3-1 and J is TRBJ1-4; no reliable D call. Germline V CDR1 and CDR2: LGHDT, YNNKEL (reference sequence). V was clipped by 0 bases and J by 8 bases, with 13 bases between them. There are 15 residues in the CDR3. The DNA for the CDR3 is TGTGCCAGCAGCCAAGATCTGACAATGAGAGAAAAACTGTTTTTT. Amino acid sequence: CASSQDLTMREKLFF.

J is TRBJ1-2 and V is TRBV7-9; 10 positions match TRBD1. The CDR3 length is 15 residues. The ends lost 7 bases at V and 0 bases at J; junction bases unmatched: 5. Germline V gene lookup returns CDR1 SEHNR and CDR2 FQNEAQ (reference sequence). In nucleotides, the CDR3 is TGTGCCAGCAACCCGACAGGGGGCGCTAACTATGGCTACACCTTC. Translated, it gives CASNPTGGANYGYTF.

This clonotype came up many times. The chain employs TRBV5-1 and TRBJ1-5; D not certain. V was pared by 0 bases and J by 0 bases, with 7 bases between. The germline V gene encodes CDR1 SGHRS and CDR2 YFSETQ. The CDR3 runs 15 residues. The CDR3 DNA reads as TGCGCCAGCAGCTTGGGCACGGATAGCAATCAGCCCCAGCATTTT. Its protein product is CASSLGTDSNQPQHF.

The chain combines TRBV10-1 with TRBJ2-5; D is unresolved. Germline lookup yields CDR1 WNHNN and CDR2 SYGVQD (reference sequence). The CDR3 consists of 13 residues. V shed 0 bases and J shed 0 bases, with 2 bases lying between them. The CDR3 DNA is TGCGCCAGCAGTGAGTCTGACCAAGAGACCCAGTACTTC. Its protein is CASSESDQETQYF.

This clonotype was counted only a few times. The chain employs TRBV6-6 and TRBJ2-7, with TRBD2 identical over 7 bases. Germline loops: CDR1 MNHNY, CDR2 SVGAGI (reference sequence). V trimming: 5 bases; J trimming: 5 bases; junction bases outside the gene matches: 3. The length of the CDR3 is 12 residues. CDR3 sequence (DNA): TGTGCCAGCAGTGGCGGGGGAGACGAGCAGTACTTC. Translated: CASSGGGDEQYF.

This clonotype came up many times. The rearrangement joins TRBV15 to TRBJ1-2; unclear D gene. CDR1 is LNHNV and CDR2 is YYDKDF in the germline V gene (reference sequence). The V and J ends lost 0 bases and 2 bases respectively, with 7 bases between them. This CDR3 contains 14 residues. CDR3 nucleotides: TGTGCCACCAGCAGAGATCCCAGGAACTATGGCTACACCTTC. Its translation: CATSRDPRNYGYTF.

V usage is TRBV20-1 and J usage is TRBJ2-4; weak D call: TRBD2 (5 bases). Germline lookup yields CDR1 DFQATT and CDR2 SNEGSKA (reference sequence). CDR3 length: 15 amino acids. The V gene lost 5 bases and the J gene lost 1 base, with 15 bases spanning the gap. In nucleotides, the CDR3 is TGCAGTGCTCGGAGCGGCTTTACTGCCAAAAACATTCAGTACTTC. This translates into CSARSGFTAKNIQYF.

The rearrangement links TRBV7-9 to TRBJ2-1; D is unclear. V was clipped by 3 bases and J by 7 bases, with 7 bases between them. CDR1 is SEHNR and CDR2 is FQNEAQ in the germline V gene (reference sequence). The CDR3 is 12 residues long. CDR3 residues: CASSFSRNEQFF. The CDR3 DNA follows: TGTGCCAGCAGCTTTTCTAGGAATGAGCAGTTCTTC.

This clonotype was detected only a few times. The chain links TRBV29-1 to TRBJ1-1; D remains unclear. V lost 4 bases and J 6 bases, leaving 15 bases between the germline ends. The germline CDR1 and CDR2 sequences are SQVTM and ANQGSEA. This CDR3 comprises 13 residues. The CDR3 DNA follows: TGCAGCGTTGTCCCAGAATATACTTCTGAAGCTTTCTTT. Amino acid sequence: CSVVPEYTSEAFF.